The TCR beta chain described here comes from a study of glioma-infiltrating T cells. Study summary: Blood libraries targeted about 4.5- to 11-fold coverage of roughly 1 million T cells.

Using RNA template, CDR3s of TCR alpha and beta were amplified with iRepertoire arm-PCR. Each CDR3 protein gets one entry after TCRdb re-called the multiplex PCR reads with MiXCR. Among 400,000 or so distinct CDR3 sequences, 41% were seen once, and the ten largest hold around 12%. Between the trimmed V and J ends, which lost 2 bases and 1 base, there was a span of 8 bases. The CDR3 runs 14 residues. The V gene's germline CDR1 is KGHSH and CDR2 LQKENI. Sequences were obtained from glioma tissue, nonneoplastic brain tissue, or PBMCs (not recorded which). The chain employs TRBV18 and TRBJ1-1, with D unresolved. This receptor was obtained from a human donor with low-grade glioma or glioblastoma, undergoing nonglioma brain surgery, or in good health (not recorded which). Here the CDR3 DNA reads TGTGCCAGCTCACCATCGGGGAGGAACACTGAAGCTTTCTTT. As protein: CASSPSGRNTEAFF.